This TCR beta chain was retrieved from a study of tumor-infiltrating lymphocytes in primary liver carcinoma. In the study overall: Donors had hepatocellular carcinoma or combined HCC and intrahepatic cholangiocarcinoma.

V was clipped by 3 bases and J by 7 bases; unmatched bases: 7. Germline V lookup: CDR1 GTSNPN, CDR2 SVGIG (reference sequence). This CDR3 has 15 amino acids. In its sample, this clonotype was seen many times. Its antigen is currently unknown. Whole-study results and caveats: It was tumor-adjacent and tumor-blood pairs that overlapped less than tumor region pairs did. Tumors and blood were compared for top-250-clone fraction, and tumors had the significantly higher value (p = 0.039).

For blood RNA, unsorted whole blood served as the source, and germline DNA was extracted too. Before the surgical procedure, four milliliters of peripheral blood were collected. Making TCR beta cDNA involved approximately 0.5 ug total RNA and a constant-region primer. Three nested multiplex PCR rounds, a slightly modified ARM-PCR method, built the TCR beta libraries. The study ran its first two PCR rounds for roughly 9 cycles each, using TRBV1-TRBV30 forward primers and a C-beta reverse primer. TCRdb re-analysed the multiplex PCR reads in MiXCR, keeping a single row per CDR3 protein. The sample yields 310,000 or so distinct CDR3 sequences, about 65% seen once.

The chain employs TRBV30 and TRBJ1-6, with 9 bases identical to TRBD1. The sequence derives from a man aged 40-49 years with primary liver carcinoma and hepatitis B virus infection. The sample taken for sequencing was peripheral blood. The CDR3 protein is CAWRGTGRLNSPLHF. The CDR3 coding sequence is TGTGCCTGGAGGGGGACAGGGCGACTGAATTCACCCCTCCACTTT. Full variable domain (rest looked up from reference TRBV30 and TRBJ1-6): SQTIHQWPATLVQPVGSPLSLECTVEGTSNPNLYWYRQAAGRGLQLLFYSVGIGQISSEVPQNLSASRPQDRQFILSSKKLLLSDSGFYLCAWRGTGRLNSPLHFGNGTRLTVT.